Shown below are 20 T cell receptor beta chains from a single sample sequenced in a study of cytomegalovirus exposure and HLA in healthy donors. Both 60 Vbeta primers and 13 Jbeta primers went into the PCR. Some clones are missing from TCRdb's copy, which holds only in-frame ones; the method was immunoSEQ multiplex PCR. The sample contains around 140,000 clones, 60% to 80% of which appear only once. Sequenced sample: PBMCs. The receptor set was obtained from a man in his forties in good health and CMV-seronegative.

In its sample, this clone was seen a few times. The rearrangement uses TRBV2 and TRBJ2-3; TRBD1 matches at 10 bases. The length of the CDR3 is 13 residues. After removal of 8 bases from V and 5 bases from J, the junction contained 4 bases not matched to a gene. Germline lookup yields CDR1 SNHLY and CDR2 FYNNEI. CDR3 amino acids: CASSGQGVDTQYF. The CDR3, as DNA: TGTGCCAGCTCTGGACAGGGGGTAGATACGCAGTATTTT.

The rearrangement uses TRBV11-2 and TRBJ2-1, with 9 bases that match TRBD2. Trimming removed 3 bases from V and 4 bases from J; junction bases left unmatched: 7. The length of the CDR3 is 16 residues. Germline CDR1 reads SGHAT; CDR2 reads FQNNGV. In nucleotides, the CDR3 is TGTGCCAGCAGCTTCCATAGCGGGGGAGCATACAATGAGCAGTTCTTC. Amino acids: CASSFHSGGAYNEQFF.

This chain links TRBV6-5 with TRBJ1-4, with 9 positions matching TRBD1. Germline CDR1 and CDR2: MNHEY and SVGAGI. The CDR3 has 14 residues. J lost 7 bases, V lost 9 bases, and 9 bases had no gene match. As DNA, the CDR3 is TGTGCCAGTAGAAGGACAGGGGAGGGTGAAAAACTGTTTTTT. Residues: CASRRTGEGEKLFF.

This clone was recorded a few times. The genes are TRBV10-3 and TRBJ1-1, with 7 bases matching TRBD1. Germline assignment: CDR1 ENHRY and CDR2 SYGVKD. This CDR3 region has 14 residues. Unmatched junction bases numbered 5, after V lost 6 bases and J lost 1 base. The CDR3 sequence is CAIRGDSRNTEAFF. The CDR3 bases are TGTGCCATCAGAGGGGACAGCCGGAACACTGAAGCTTTCTTT.

This clone was picked up many times. V usage is TRBV4-3 and J usage is TRBJ2-7, with unresolved D. The V gene's germline CDR1 is LGHNA and CDR2 YSLEER. The CDR3 contains 14 residues. Trimming removed 0 bases at V and 0 bases at J, with 6 bases between. The CDR3 region is CASSQDISSYEQYF. CDR3 nucleotide sequence: TGCGCCAGCAGCCAAGATATCAGCTCCTACGAGCAGTACTTC.

The chain has TRBV12-5 and TRBJ1-5; maybe TRBD1 (6 bases). The V gene lost 3 bases and the J gene lost 0 bases, with 27 bases spanning the gap. Germline CDR1 is LGHNT and CDR2 is FRNRAP. This CDR3 region has 21 residues. CDR3 DNA sequence: TGTGCTAGTGGTTTCATACTGGATAGAGGACAGTCCCCTTATAGCAATCAGCCCCAGCATTTT. It translates to CASGFILDRGQSPYSNQPQHF. Combining the CDR3 with reference TRBV12-5 and TRBJ1-5 gives the whole variable domain DARVTQTPRHKVTEMGQEVTMRCQPILGHNTVFWYRQTMMQGLELLAYFRNRAPLDDSGMPKDRFSAEMPDATLATLKIQPSEPRDSAVYFCASGFILDRGQSPYSNQPQHFGDGTRLSIL.

V usage is TRBV27 and J usage is TRBJ2-1; the match to TRBD2 covers 13 bases. Germline assignment: CDR1 MNHEY and CDR2 SMNVEV (reference sequence). This CDR3 spans 16 amino acids. J gave up 13 bases and V 5 bases, and 14 bases lay outside the gene matches. The CDR3 DNA follows: TGTGCCAGCAGTGCTACTAGCGGGGGGGCCCCCCGTACCCAGTTCTTC. Protein sequence: CASSATSGGAPRTQFF.

The chain joins TRBV27 to TRBJ1-2; 8 bases line up with TRBD1. CDR1 is MNHEY and CDR2 is SMNVEV in the germline V gene (reference sequence). Trimming at V came to 10 bases and at J to 4 bases, leaving 8 bases not matched to a gene. CDR3 length equals 13 residues. The DNA for the CDR3 is TGTGCCACCCAGCTAACAGGGGGCTATGGCTACACCTTC. Translation: CATQLTGGYGYTF.

The rearrangement joins TRBV7-8 to TRBJ2-7; D is ambiguous. This CDR3 spans 14 amino acids. The V gene lost 0 bases and the J gene lost 0 bases, with 6 bases spanning the gap. CDR1 and CDR2 from the germline V gene are SGHVS and FQNEAQ. DNA for the CDR3: TGTGCCAGCAGCTTAGCGCACAGCTCCTACGAGCAGTACTTC. It is translated as CASSLAHSSYEQYF.

This chain connects TRBV10-2 to TRBJ2-7, with D possibly TRBD2 on 5 matching bases. This CDR3 spans 15 amino acids. The germline V and J ends were trimmed by 10 bases and 4 bases, with 23 bases remaining between them. The V gene's germline CDR1 is WSHSY and CDR2 SAAADI. The CDR3 sequence: CATPFPLKGDYEQYF. The CDR3 DNA follows: TGCGCCACCCCATTTCCCCTTAAGGGAGATTACGAGCAGTACTTC.

The chain links TRBV23-1 to TRBJ1-5; the match to TRBD1 covers 9 bases. TRBV23-1 has ORF status, its function being uncertain. CDR3 length: 14 residues. V shed 11 bases and J 4 bases; nucleotides not matched to a gene: 9. CDR3 nucleotide sequence: TGCGCCCCCAAGGGAGGACAGGGGAATCAGCCCCAGCATTTT. Encoded protein: CAPKGGQGNQPQHF.

This chain links TRBV5-5 with TRBJ2-7; D is perhaps TRBD2 (5 bases). V lost 2 bases to trimming and J lost 0 bases, with 15 bases between them. The CDR3 totals 16 residues. Germline V gene lookup returns CDR1 SGHKS and CDR2 YYEKEE (reference sequence). CDR3 sequence: CASSFTGTSSSYEQYF. CDR3 sequence (DNA): TGTGCCAGCAGCTTTACGGGAACCTCGAGCTCCTACGAGCAGTACTTC.

The chain combines TRBV5-8 with TRBJ1-2; D uncertain. Germline CDR1 reads SGHTS; CDR2 reads YDEGEE. The length of the CDR3 is 14 residues. Trimming took off 4 bases at V and 2 bases at J, with 12 bases between the two ends. In DNA form, the CDR3 reads TGTGCCAGCAGCCCCCGGACGGGAAACTATGGCTACACCTTC. It yields the protein CASSPRTGNYGYTF.

This chain connects TRBV5-6 to TRBJ1-3; TRBD1 is a possible D gene (5 bases). The CDR3 extends over 14 amino acids. The V gene lost 7 bases and the J gene lost 0 bases, with 11 bases spanning the gap. Germline V lookup: CDR1 SGHDT, CDR2 YYEEEE. CDR3 nucleotides: TGTGCCAGCCTTTACAGGTCCTCTGGAAACACCATATATTTT. Translation gives CASLYRSSGNTIYF.

The chain has TRBV6-1 and TRBJ2-1; TRBD2 aligns across 9 bases. The CDR3 is 15 amino acids. Trimming at V came to 0 bases and at J to 10 bases, leaving 7 bases not matched to a gene. Germline CDR1 is MNHNS and CDR2 is SASEGT. CDR3 DNA sequence: TGTGCCAGCAGTGAAGCTGTGGCTAGCGGGGACGAGCAGTTCTTC. Protein: CASSEAVASGDEQFF.

The genes are TRBV5-5 and TRBJ1-5; the match to TRBD1 covers 12 bases. The CDR3 runs to 16 residues. With 3 bases clipped from V and 6 bases from J, the junction kept 7 bases outside the gene matches. Germline CDR1 is SGHKS and CDR2 is YYEKEE (reference sequence). CDR3 loop: CASSSGTGGYIQPQHF. In nucleotides, the CDR3 is TGTGCCAGCAGCTCAGGGACAGGGGGCTACATTCAGCCCCAGCATTTT.

The V call is TRBV4-2, the J call TRBJ2-6; 10 bases match TRBD2. This CDR3 contains 18 residues. Unmatched junction bases numbered 10, after V lost 4 bases and J lost 4 bases. The V gene's germline CDR1 is LGHNA and CDR2 YNFKEQ. CDR3 in DNA: TGTGCCAGCAGCCCCCGGCAGCGGGGGGGGGCCGGGGCCAACGTCCTGACTTTC. Encoded protein: CASSPRQRGGAGANVLTF.

Points on this clone: The same CDR3 is also encoded by other DNA sequences in this sample. V usage is TRBV11-2 and J usage is TRBJ1-1; the D gene is possibly TRBD1 (6 bases). CDR1 and CDR2 from the germline V gene are SGHAT and FQNNGV. V lost 1 base and J lost 1, with 7 bases in between. This CDR3 is 14 amino acids long. CDR3 amino acids: CASSLGQANTEAFF. DNA of the CDR3: TGTGCCAGCAGCTTAGGACAGGCGAACACTGAAGCTTTCTTT.

J is TRBJ2-2 and V is TRBV19; 8 bases are a match to TRBD1. After removal of 5 bases from V and 3 bases from J, the junction contained 8 bases not matched to a gene. Germline V gene data show CDR1 as LNHDA and CDR2 as SQIVND (reference sequence). The CDR3 totals 16 residues. The CDR3 here is CASSYRDRLDTGELFF. In DNA form, the CDR3 reads TGTGCCAGTAGTTACCGGGACAGGTTGGACACCGGGGAGCTGTTTTTT.

This chain joins TRBV7-6 and TRBJ2-7; D not certain. The germline gives CDR1 SGHVS, CDR2 FNYEAQ. The CDR3 consists of 13 residues. V was shortened by 8 bases and J by 3 bases, with 14 bases between the two germline ends. CDR3 nucleotide sequence: TGTGCCAGCGGAGACCCGTTCAACTACGAGCAGTACTTC. It is translated as CASGDPFNYEQYF. The full variable domain, in which reference TRBV7-6 and TRBJ2-7 provide the parts outside the CDR3, is GAGVSQSPRYKVTKRGQDVALRCDPISGHVSLYWYRQALGQGPEFLTYFNYEAQQDKSGLPNDRFSAERPEGSISTLTIQRTEQRDSAMYRCASGDPFNYEQYFGPGTRLTVT.